These T cell receptor beta chains were read from a single sample in a study of shared T cell receptors in the human thymus. Repertoires were generated with immunoSEQ multiplex PCR, while TCRdb's copy carries only in-frame clones and drops some. Altogether hundreds of thousands of clones are present, approximately 85% being singletons, with the ten largest covering over 0.008%. These data were also reused for a study on human thymus T cells.

Source material: thymocytes. The source is a girl in the first two years of life with a congenital heart defect. Both conserved end residues are part of each CDR3. A D gene is named only where the DNA matches it firmly. Some rows have no size entry. The others give once, few or many, or a class for an expanded clone.

CDR3nt | CDR3aa | d_gene | v_gene | abundance | j_gene
TGTGCCAGCAGCTTAGGGAGCAACGGTCGATCCTACAATGAGCAGTTCTTC | CASSLGSNGRSYNEQFF | NA | TRBV7-9 | NA | TRBJ2-1
TGTGCTAGTGGTTTGTCCCCAAGGGGTGCAGATACGCAGTATTTT | CASGLSPRGADTQYF | NA | TRBV12-5 | NA | TRBJ2-3
TGTGCCAGCAGCCGTCCTCTAGAGACCCAGTACTTC | CASSRPLETQYF | NA | TRBV5-4 | NA | TRBJ2-5
TGTGCCAGCTCGCAGGAAGGCAGGGGGCGAGGGGACTATGGCTACACCTTC | CASSQEGRGRGDYGYTF | TRBD1 | TRBV18 | NA | TRBJ1-2
TGCGCCAGCAGCCAACCTGCAGGGGGCTCCAATCAGCCCCAGCATTTT | CASSQPAGGSNQPQHF | TRBD1 | TRBV4-1 | NA | TRBJ1-5
TGTGCCACCAGCAGCCTCACTAGCGGATACTCCTACAATGAGCAGTTCTTC | CATSSLTSGYSYNEQFF | TRBD2 | TRBV15 | NA | TRBJ2-1
TGTGCCAGCAGTGACTATAGCCGGACAGAGAACACTGAAGCTTTCTTT | CASSDYSRTENTEAFF | NA | TRBV2 | NA | TRBJ1-1
TGTGCTAGTGGTTTGTCAACCAGGGGAGTGAACACTGAAGCTTTCTTT | CASGLSTRGVNTEAFF | NA | TRBV12-5 | NA | TRBJ1-1
TGTGCCAGCAGCCGTTTGGCTAGAGGGAACACTGAAGCTTTCTTT | CASSRLARGNTEAFF | NA | TRBV7-9 | NA | TRBJ1-1
TGTGCCAGCAGTTACTCGCCGGGTTCTAATGAAAAACTGTTTTTT | CASSYSPGSNEKLFF | NA | TRBV6-5 | NA | TRBJ1-4
TGTGCCAGCAGTGAAGATGTCCCAGGGGCTAATCAGCCCCAGCATTTT | CASSEDVPGANQPQHF | NA | TRBV6-1 | NA | TRBJ1-5
TGCGCCAGCAGCCCGAATCAGGTTTTAGCGGGGGGGCCGCCAAACACAGATACGCAGTATTTT | CASSPNQVLAGGPPNTDTQYF | TRBD2 | TRBV5-1 | NA | TRBJ2-3
TGCAGCGCAGGGGCCTACAATCAGCCCCAGCATTTT | CSAGAYNQPQHF | NA | TRBV29-1 | once | TRBJ1-5
TGTGCCAGCAGCTTAGAGCAGGGATCAAGAACCGGGGAGCTGTTTTTT | CASSLEQGSRTGELFF | NA | TRBV7-6 | NA | TRBJ2-2